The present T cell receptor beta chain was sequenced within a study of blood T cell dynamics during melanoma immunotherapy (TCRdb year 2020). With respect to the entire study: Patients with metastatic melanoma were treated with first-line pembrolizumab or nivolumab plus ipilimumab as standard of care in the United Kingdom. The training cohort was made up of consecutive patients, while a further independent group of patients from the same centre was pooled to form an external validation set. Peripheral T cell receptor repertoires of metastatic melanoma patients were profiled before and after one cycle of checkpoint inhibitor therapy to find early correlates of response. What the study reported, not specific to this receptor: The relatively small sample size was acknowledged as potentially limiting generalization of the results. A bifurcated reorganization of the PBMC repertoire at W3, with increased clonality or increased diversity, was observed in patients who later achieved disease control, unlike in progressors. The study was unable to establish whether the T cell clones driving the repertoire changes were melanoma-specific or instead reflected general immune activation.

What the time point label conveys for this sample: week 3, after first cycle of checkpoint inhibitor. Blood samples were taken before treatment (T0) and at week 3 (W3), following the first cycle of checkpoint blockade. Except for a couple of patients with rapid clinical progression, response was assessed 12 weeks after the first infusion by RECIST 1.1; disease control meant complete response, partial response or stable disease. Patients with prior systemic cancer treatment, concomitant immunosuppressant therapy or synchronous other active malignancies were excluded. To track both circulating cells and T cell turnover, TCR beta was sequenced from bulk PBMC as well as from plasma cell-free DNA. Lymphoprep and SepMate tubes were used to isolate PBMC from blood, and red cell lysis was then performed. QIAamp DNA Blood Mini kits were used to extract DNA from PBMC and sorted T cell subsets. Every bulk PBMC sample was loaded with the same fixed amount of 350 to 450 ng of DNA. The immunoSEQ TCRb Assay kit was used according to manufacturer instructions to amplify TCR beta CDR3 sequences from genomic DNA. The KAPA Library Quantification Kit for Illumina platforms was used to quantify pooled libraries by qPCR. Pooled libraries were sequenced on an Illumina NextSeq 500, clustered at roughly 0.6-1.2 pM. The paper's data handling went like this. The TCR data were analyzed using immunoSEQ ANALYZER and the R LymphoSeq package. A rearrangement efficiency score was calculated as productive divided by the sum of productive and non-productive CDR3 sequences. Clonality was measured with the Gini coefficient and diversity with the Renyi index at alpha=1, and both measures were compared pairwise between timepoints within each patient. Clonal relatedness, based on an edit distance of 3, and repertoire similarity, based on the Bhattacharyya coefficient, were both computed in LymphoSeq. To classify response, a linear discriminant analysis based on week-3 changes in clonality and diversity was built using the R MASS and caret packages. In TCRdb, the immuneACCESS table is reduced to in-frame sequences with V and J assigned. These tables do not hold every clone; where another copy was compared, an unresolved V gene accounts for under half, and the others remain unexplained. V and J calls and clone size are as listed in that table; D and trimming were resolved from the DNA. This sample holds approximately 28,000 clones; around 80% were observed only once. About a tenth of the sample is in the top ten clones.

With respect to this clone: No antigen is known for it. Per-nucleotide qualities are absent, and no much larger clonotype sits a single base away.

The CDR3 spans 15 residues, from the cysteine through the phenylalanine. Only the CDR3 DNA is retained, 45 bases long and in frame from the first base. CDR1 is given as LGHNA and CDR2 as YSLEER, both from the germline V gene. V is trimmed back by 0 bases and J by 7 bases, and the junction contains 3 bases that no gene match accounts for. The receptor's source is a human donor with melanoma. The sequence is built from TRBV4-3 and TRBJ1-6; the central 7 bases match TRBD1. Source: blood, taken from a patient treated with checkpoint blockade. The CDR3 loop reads CASSQDDRVNSPLHF. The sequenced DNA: TGCGCCAGCAGCCAAGACGACAGGGTGAATTCACCCCTCCACTTT.